The subject of this entry is one T cell receptor (beta chain). Antigen: not known. Across several immunoSEQ plates, the genomic DNA of each subset was split evenly. Some clones are missing from TCRdb's copy, which holds only in-frame ones; the method was immunoSEQ multiplex PCR. This table has around 2,100,000 clones, about 95% appearing once. Naive-designated CD8 cells lacked CD45RO, were positively enriched for CCR7, and omitted terminally differentiated effector memory CD45RA+ cells. Each donor was a Caucasian adult residing in Nashville, Tennessee. This sample was included in a study of shared clonotypes between healthy human individuals. Study as a whole: CD4 naive and CD4 memory each took three plates per donor, while CD8 naive took two and CD8 memory one. The study's findings and limits: Memory subsets had estimated richness that was generally smaller than that of naive subsets.

With V trimmed by 5 bases and J by 4 bases, 6 bases remained unmatched. The germline gives CDR1 SGHNT, CDR2 YENEEA. CDR3 length equals 16 residues. This sequence joins TRBV11-3 and TRBJ2-2, with TRBD1 identical over 11 bases. Sequencing was performed on naive CD8+ T cells sorted from blood. This clonotype originated in a man aged 18 to 29 in good health. CDR3 coding DNA: TGTGCCAGCAGCCCAGACGGGACAGGGGGCACCGGGGAGCTGTTTTTT. It specifies CASSPDGTGGTGELFF.